This is a list of T cell receptor beta chains from one sample in a study of T cell changes during pregnancy in multiple sclerosis. Clones were sequenced by immunoSEQ multiplex PCR, and TCRdb holds only the in-frame ones, with some missing. The top ten clones hold just under 2% of a sample with about 100,000 clones, roughly 90% of them seen once. The sequenced sample was peripheral blood, obtained after pregnancy. These receptors were collected from a female donor with multiple sclerosis, enrolled in a pregnancy study. The CDR3 runs from the conserved cysteine through the conserved F or W. D genes are given only for firm matches. Only part of the rows carry a size: once, few, many, or a class if the clone is expanded.

TRBJ2-7 | . | TRBV7-3 | . | CASSPQGPGTREQYF | TGTGCCAGCAGCCCCCAGGGACCTGGGACTCGGGAGCAGTACTTC
TRBJ1-6 | . | TRBV5-1 | TRBD1 | CASSAGTDNSPLHF | TGCGCCAGCAGCGCAGGGACAGATAATTCACCCCTCCACTTT
TRBJ2-5 | . | TRBV28 | . | CASSLHSQETQYF | TGTGCCAGCAGTTTACACAGTCAAGAGACCCAGTACTTC
TRBJ1-6 | . | TRBV15 | TRBD1 | CATSSLGGTGDSPLHF | TGTGCCACCAGCAGCCTTGGGGGGACAGGGGATTCACCCCTCCACTTT
TRBJ2-2 | once | TRBV7-9 | TRBD1 | CASRRGKGQGANTGELFF | TGTGCCAGCAGAAGAGGAAAAGGACAGGGGGCCAACACCGGGGAGCTGTTTTTT
TRBJ1-6 | few | TRBV6-5 | . | CASSGQHYNSPLHF | TGTGCCAGCAGTGGACAGCACTATAATTCACCCCTCCACTTT
TRBJ2-1 | . | TRBV5-1 | TRBD2 | CASSLTGREGFDNEQFF | TGCGCCAGCAGCTTGACCGGGAGGGAGGGATTCGACAATGAGCAGTTCTTC
TRBJ1-3 | . | TRBV6-6 | . | CASSYETSGNTIYF | TGTGCCAGCAGTTACGAGACAAGTGGAAACACCATATATTTT
TRBJ2-3 | . | TRBV2 | TRBD1 | CASSPRPGQGPDTQYF | TGTGCCAGCAGTCCTCGCCCGGGACAGGGGCCAGATACGCAGTATTTT
TRBJ2-7 | . | TRBV27 | TRBD1 | CASSPGGGYEQYF | TGTGCCAGCAGCCCAGGGGGCGGGTACGAGCAGTACTTC
TRBJ2-2 | . | TRBV5-1 | TRBD1 | CASSSRTGENTGELFF | TGCGCCAGCAGCTCCCGGACAGGGGAAAACACCGGGGAGCTGTTTTTT
TRBJ1-2 | . | TRBV28 | . | CASSLMGPGGGGYTF | TGTGCCAGCAGTTTGATGGGGCCGGGTGGTGGTGGCTACACCTTC
TRBJ2-2 | once | TRBV28 | TRBD2 | CASSFMEAGVEGGELFF | TGTGCCAGCAGTTTTATGGAAGCGGGAGTAGAGGGCGGGGAGCTGTTTTTT
TRBJ1-5 | few | TRBV4-1 | TRBD1 | CASSQSGQANQPQHF | TGCGCCAGCAGCCAATCGGGACAGGCTAATCAGCCCCAGCATTTT
TRBJ2-2 | . | TRBV30 | TRBD2 | CARNAAAGVGGELFF | TGTGCCCGTAATGCCGCAGCGGGAGTCGGCGGGGAGCTGTTTTTT
TRBJ2-7 | . | TRBV30 | TRBD1 | CAWSKGASNEQYF | TGTGCCTGGAGTAAGGGGGCTAGCAACGAGCAGTACTTC
TRBJ2-1 | . | TRBV7-9 | TRBD2 | CASTYSGGTYNEQFF | TGTGCCAGCACTTATAGCGGGGGGACCTACAATGAGCAGTTCTTC
TRBJ1-2 | once | TRBV30 | . | CAWSGPGAQGGYTF | TGTGCCTGGAGTGGGCCTGGAGCTCAGGGGGGCTACACCTTC
TRBJ2-5 | . | TRBV6-5 | TRBD1 | CASSSPGQGFEETQYF | TGTGCCAGCAGTTCACCGGGACAGGGGTTCGAAGAGACCCAGTACTTC
TRBJ2-3 | . | TRBV6-4 | TRBD2 | CASSPGLGGDTQYF | TGTGCCAGCAGTCCGGGACTAGGGGGAGATACGCAGTATTTT
TRBJ2-2 | once | TRBV4-1 | TRBD2 | CASSHPLAETNTGELFF | TGCGCCAGCAGCCATCCCCTAGCGGAGACGAACACCGGGGAGCTGTTTTTT
TRBJ1-1 | . | TRBV10-1 | TRBD1 | CASSESRERQGVRTEAFF | TGCGCCAGCAGTGAGTCGAGAGAGCGGCAGGGGGTTCGGACTGAAGCTTTCTTT
TRBJ2-7 | . | TRBV5-1 | TRBD2 | CASCRDYGYEQYF | TGCGCCAGCTGCCGGGACTACGGTTACGAGCAGTACTTC
TRBJ2-1 | . | TRBV2 | TRBD2 | CASREILLAGGPNEQFF | TGTGCCAGCAGAGAGATCCTACTAGCGGGGGGGCCGAATGAGCAGTTCTTC
TRBJ2-4 | once | TRBV19 | TRBD1 | CASSIWGQGKNIQYF | TGTGCCAGTAGTATCTGGGGACAGGGTAAGAACATTCAGTACTTC
TRBJ2-7 | . | TRBV6-4 | TRBD2 | CASNRTRGILEQYF | TGTGCCAGCAACAGGACTAGAGGTATCCTCGAGCAGTACTTC